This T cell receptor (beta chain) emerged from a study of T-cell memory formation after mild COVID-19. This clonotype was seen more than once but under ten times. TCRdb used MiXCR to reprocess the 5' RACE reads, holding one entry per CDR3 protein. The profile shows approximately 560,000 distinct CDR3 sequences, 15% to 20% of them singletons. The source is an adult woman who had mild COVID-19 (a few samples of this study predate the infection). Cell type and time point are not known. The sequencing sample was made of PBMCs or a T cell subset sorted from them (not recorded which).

The CDR3 sequence is CASSFIRNTEAFF. The CDR3 DNA reads TGTGCCAGCAGTTTTATTCGGAACACTGAAGCTTTCTTT. The rearrangement uses TRBV12-3 or TRBV12-4 and TRBJ1-1; no clear D gene. Trimming took off 3 bases at V and 1 base at J, with 6 bases between the two ends. This CDR3 spans 13 amino acids.